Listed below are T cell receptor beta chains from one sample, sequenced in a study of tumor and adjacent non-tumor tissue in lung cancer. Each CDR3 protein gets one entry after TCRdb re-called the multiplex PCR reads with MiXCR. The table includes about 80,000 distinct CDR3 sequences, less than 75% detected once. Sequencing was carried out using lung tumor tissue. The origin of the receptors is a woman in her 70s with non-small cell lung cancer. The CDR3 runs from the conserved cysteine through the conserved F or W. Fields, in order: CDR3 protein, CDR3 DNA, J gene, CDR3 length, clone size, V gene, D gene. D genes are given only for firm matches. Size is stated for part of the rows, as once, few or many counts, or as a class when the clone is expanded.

CASSFETGQYEQYF TGTGCCAGCAGCTTCGAAACGGGTCAGTATGAGCAGTACTTT TRBJ2-7 14 . TRBV11-1 .
CASSFLAGVGTGKLFF TGTGCCAGCAGCTTTCTAGCGGGAGTCGGGACCGGGAAACTGTTTTTT TRBJ2-2 16 few TRBV11-3 TRBD2
CASSGSGMFTDTQYF TGTGCCAGCAGTGGTTCAGGGATGTTCACAGATACGCAGTATTTT TRBJ2-3 15 . TRBV2 .
CASSSRTGTYEHYF TGTGCCAGCAGTTCCCGGACAGGGACCTATGAGCACTACTTC TRBJ2-7 14 . TRBV12-3/TRBV12-4 TRBD1
CSASSASGRGTYEQYF TGCAGTGCCAGCTCGGCTAGCGGGAGAGGAACCTACGAGCAGTACTTC TRBJ2-7 16 few TRBV20-1 TRBD2
CASRTEGTEAFF TGTGCCAGCAGGACAGAAGGCACTGAAGCTTTCTTT TRBJ1-1 12 . TRBV28 .
CASSEVDGGHNEQFF TGTGCCAGCAGTGAAGTAGACGGGGGGCATAATGAGCAGTTCTTC TRBJ2-1 15 . TRBV6-1 .
CGVVLYEQYF TGCGGCGTTGTTCTCTACGAGCAGTACTTC TRBJ2-7 10 once TRBV29-1 .
CASCRSTDTQYF TGTGCCAGCTGCCGGAGCACAGATACGCAGTATTTT TRBJ2-3 12 . TRBV7-9 .
CSDGRGGTNEKLFF TGTAGCGACGGACGGGGGGGGACTAATGAAAAACTGTTTTTT TRBJ1-4 14 . TRBV29-1 .
CSGGGLVGLSTDTQYF TGCAGCGGGGGTGGACTAGTGGGACTCAGCACAGATACGCAGTATTTT TRBJ2-3 16 . TRBV29-1 TRBD2
CASNPPRDTRRYNEQFF TGTGCCAGCAACCCTCCCCGGGACACAAGGCGATACAATGAGCAGTTCTTC TRBJ2-1 17 . TRBV6-6 .